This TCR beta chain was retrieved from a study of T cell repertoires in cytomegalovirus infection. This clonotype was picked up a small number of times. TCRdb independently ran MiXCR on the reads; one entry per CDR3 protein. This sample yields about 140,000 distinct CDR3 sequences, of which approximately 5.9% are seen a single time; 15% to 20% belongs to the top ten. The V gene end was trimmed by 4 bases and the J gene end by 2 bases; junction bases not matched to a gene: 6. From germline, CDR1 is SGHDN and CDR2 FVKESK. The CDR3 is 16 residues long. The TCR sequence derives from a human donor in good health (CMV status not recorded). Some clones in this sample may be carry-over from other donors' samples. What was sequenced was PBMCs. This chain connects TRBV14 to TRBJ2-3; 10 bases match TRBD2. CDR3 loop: CASSPASGGITDTQYF. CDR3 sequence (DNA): TGTGCCAGCAGCCCGGCTAGCGGGGGCATCACAGATACGCAGTATTTT.